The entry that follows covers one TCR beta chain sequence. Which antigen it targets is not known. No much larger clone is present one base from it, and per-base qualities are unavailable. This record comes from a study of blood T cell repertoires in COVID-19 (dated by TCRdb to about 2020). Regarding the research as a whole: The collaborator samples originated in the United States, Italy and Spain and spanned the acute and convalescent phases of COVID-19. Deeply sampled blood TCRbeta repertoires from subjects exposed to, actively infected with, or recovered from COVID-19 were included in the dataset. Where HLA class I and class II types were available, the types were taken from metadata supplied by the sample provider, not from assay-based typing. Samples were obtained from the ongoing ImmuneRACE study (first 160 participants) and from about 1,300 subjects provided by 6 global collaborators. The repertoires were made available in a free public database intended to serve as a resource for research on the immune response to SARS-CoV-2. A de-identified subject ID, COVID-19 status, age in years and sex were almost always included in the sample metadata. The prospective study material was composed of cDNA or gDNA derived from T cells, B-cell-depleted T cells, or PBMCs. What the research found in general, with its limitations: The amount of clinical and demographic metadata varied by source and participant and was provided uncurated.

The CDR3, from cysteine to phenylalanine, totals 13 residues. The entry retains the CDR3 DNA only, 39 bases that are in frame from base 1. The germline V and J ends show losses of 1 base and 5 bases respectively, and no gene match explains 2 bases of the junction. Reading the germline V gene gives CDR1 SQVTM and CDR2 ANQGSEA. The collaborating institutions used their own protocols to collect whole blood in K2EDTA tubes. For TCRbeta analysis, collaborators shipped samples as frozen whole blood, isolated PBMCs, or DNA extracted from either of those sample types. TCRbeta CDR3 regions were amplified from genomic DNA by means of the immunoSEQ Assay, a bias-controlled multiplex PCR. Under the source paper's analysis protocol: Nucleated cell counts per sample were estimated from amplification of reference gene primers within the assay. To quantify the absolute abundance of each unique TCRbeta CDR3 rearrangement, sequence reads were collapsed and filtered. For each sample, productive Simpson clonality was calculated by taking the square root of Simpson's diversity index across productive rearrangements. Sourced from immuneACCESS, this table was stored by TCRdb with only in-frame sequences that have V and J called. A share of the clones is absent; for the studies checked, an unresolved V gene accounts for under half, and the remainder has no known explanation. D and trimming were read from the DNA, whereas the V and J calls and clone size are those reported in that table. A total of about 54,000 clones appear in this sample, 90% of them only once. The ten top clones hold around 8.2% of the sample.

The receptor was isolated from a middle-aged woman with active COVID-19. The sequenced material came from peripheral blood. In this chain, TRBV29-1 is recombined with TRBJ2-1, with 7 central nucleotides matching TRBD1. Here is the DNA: TGCAGCGTTGAAGGGGGGACAGACAATGAGCAGTTCTTC. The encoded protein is CSVEGGTDNEQFF.